Below, 8 T cell receptor beta chains from the same sample are listed, as sequenced in a study of cytomegalovirus exposure and HLA in healthy donors. The PCR had 60 Vbeta and 13 Jbeta primers. Generated by immunoSEQ multiplex PCR, the TCRdb table keeps only in-frame clones and is missing some. The sample includes 75,000 to 95,000 clones. What was sequenced was PBMCs. Receptors were obtained from a girl between 5 and 17 years old in good health and CMV-seropositive.

The V gene is TRBV6-1, the J gene TRBJ2-5; 7 nucleotides line up with TRBD1. This CDR3 comprises 16 residues. Trimming removed 1 base from V and 2 bases from J; junction bases left unmatched: 7. The V gene's germline CDR1 is MNHNS and CDR2 SASEGT. The CDR3 region has the DNA TGTGCCAGCAGTGAAGGGGGACAGCCCTTTCAAGAGACCCAGTACTTC. Residues: CASSEGGQPFQETQYF.

This chain joins TRBV19 and TRBJ1-1; TRBD1 matches 7 bases. The length of the CDR3 is 13 residues. Germline trimming cut 9 bases from V and 3 bases from J; bases unmatched to any gene: 7. Germline-derived CDR1 and CDR2 are LNHDA and SQIVND (reference sequence). The CDR3 DNA follows: TGTGCCAGCGCTGACAGGGTTGACACTGAAGCTTTCTTT. It translates to CASADRVDTEAFF.

The chain recombines TRBV5-4 with TRBJ2-3; no definite D call. The CDR3 is 15 residues long. Trimming stripped 0 bases from V and 5 bases from J, with 13 bases between. The germline V gene encodes CDR1 SGHNT and CDR2 YYREEE (reference sequence). The CDR3 here is CASSLVGFAEDTQYF. The CDR3 DNA reads as TGTGCCAGCAGCTTGGTCGGTTTTGCTGAAGATACGCAGTATTTT. Full variable domain (outside the CDR3, taken from reference TRBV5-4 and TRBJ2-3): ETGVTQSPTHLIKTRGQQVTLRCSSQSGHNTVSWYQQALGQGPQFIFQYYREEENGRGNFPPRFSGLQFPNYSSELNVNALELDDSALYLCASSLVGFAEDTQYFGPGTRLTVL.

The chain combines TRBV11-2 with TRBJ2-7; 11 bases are shared with TRBD1. Germline V gives CDR1 SGHAT, CDR2 FQNNGV. This CDR3 region has 13 residues. With 4 bases clipped from V and 7 bases from J, the junction kept 3 bases outside the gene matches. Written as DNA, the CDR3 is TGTGCCAGCAGCTCCGGACAGGGGGCGGAGCAGTACTTC. It encodes CASSSGQGAEQYF.

The chain is built from TRBV9 and TRBJ1-2; possible D gene TRBD1, 6 bases. The CDR3 totals 12 residues. Germline V gene lookup returns CDR1 SGDLS and CDR2 YYNGEE. Trimming stripped 7 bases from V and 3 bases from J, with 10 bases between. The chain's CDR3 is CASEGGDYGYTF. In DNA, the CDR3 is TGTGCCAGCGAAGGGGGGGACTATGGCTACACCTTC.

V usage is TRBV14 and J usage is TRBJ1-3; D is unresolved. V was cut by 4 bases and J by 1 base, with 14 bases left in between. Germline loops: CDR1 SGHDN, CDR2 FVKESK. This CDR3 spans 16 amino acids. The CDR3 reads CASSPIKGGSGNTIYF. The CDR3 DNA reads TGTGCCAGCAGCCCTATAAAGGGAGGGTCTGGAAACACCATATATTTT.

This rearrangement joins TRBV9 to TRBJ2-5; 8 nucleotides match TRBD2. Germline V gene lookup returns CDR1 SGDLS and CDR2 YYNGEE. V dropped 2 bases and J dropped 3; count of bases not matched to a gene: 3. The length of the CDR3 is 14 residues. DNA of the CDR3: TGTGCCAGCAGCGTCGGGGGGGGTGAAGAGACCCAGTACTTC. Encoded protein: CASSVGGGEETQYF.

The V call is TRBV9, the J call TRBJ2-3; no clear D gene. Deletions cut 0 bases from V and 4 bases from J, with 9 bases between. CDR1 is SGDLS, CDR2 YYNGEE, per germline. This CDR3 region has 14 residues. CDR3: CASSVDLGSDTQYF. The CDR3 DNA reads TGTGCCAGCAGCGTAGATCTAGGCTCAGATACGCAGTATTTT. The full variable domain, with the rest looked up from reference TRBV9 and TRBJ2-3, is DSGVTQTPKHLITATGQRVTLRCSPRSGDLSVYWYQQSLDQGLQFLIQYYNGEERAKGNILERFSAQQFPDLHSELNLSSLELGDSALYFCASSVDLGSDTQYFGPGTRLTVL.